Below, 28 T cell receptor beta chains from the same sample are listed, as sequenced in a study of tumor and adjacent non-tumor tissue in lung cancer. A modified ARM-PCR protocol with three rounds of nested PCR amplified TCRbeta. TCRdb reprocessed the multiplex PCR reads with MiXCR, giving one entry per CDR3 protein. The table has about 110,000 distinct CDR3 sequences, roughly 80% seen once. This sample's RNA came from whole unsorted tissue. Sequences were obtained from lung tumor tissue. The receptors come from a woman in her sixties or seventies with non-small cell lung cancer.

Comments on this clonotype: At one end, the junction sequence differs from germline, possibly due to a read error. This chain uses TRBV11-2 with TRBJ2-5; D might be TRBD1 (6 bases). There are 16 residues in the CDR3. Germline CDR1 is SGHAT and CDR2 is FQNNGV. CDR3 coding DNA: TGTGCCAGTAGCTTAGCCGCGCGGGCAGGGGTACAGACCCAGAACTTC. Its translation is CASSLAARAGVQTQNF. The full variable domain, completed using reference TRBV11-2 and TRBJ2-5, is EAGVAQSPRYKIIEKRQSVAFWCNPISGHATLYWYQQILGQGPKLLIQFQNNGVVDDSQLPKDRFSAERLKGVDSTLKIQPAKLEDSAVYLCASSLAARAGVQTQNFGPGTRLLVL.

As concerns this clonotype: The junction and the germline gene differ at one end; a read error may be behind it. This chain uses TRBV20-1 with TRBJ2-1; D may be TRBD1 (6 bases). The CDR3 totals 15 residues. CDR1 and CDR2 from the germline V gene are DFQATT and SNEGSKA (reference sequence). Written as DNA, the CDR3 is TGCAGTGTTCCTCACGGACAGTTCTCCTACAATGAGCAGCTCTTC. Translated: CSVPHGQFSYNEQLF.

Concerning this clonotype itself: In this CDR3 the conserved last residue, phenylalanine or tryptophan, is missing, so a read error is likely. This chain joins TRBV6-5 and TRBJ1-5; D is uncertain. Looked up from germline, CDR1 is MNHEY and CDR2 is SVGAGI. CDR3 length: 13 residues. V was pared by 6 bases and J by 7 bases, with 13 bases between. In DNA, the CDR3 is TGTGCCAGCAGGTACGCAATGGGACAGCCCCAGCATTAT. Amino acids: CASRYAMGQPQHY.

This clonotype came up many times. V is TRBV6-2 or TRBV6-3 and J is TRBJ2-3; 10 bases line up with TRBD2. Looked up from germline, CDR1 is MNHEY and CDR2 is SVGEGT. The CDR3 is 14 residues long. J was trimmed by 2 bases and V by 6 bases; bases with no gene match: 2. Here the CDR3 DNA reads TGTGCCAGCAGGGGACTAGCGTACACAGATACGCAGTATTTT. Protein: CASRGLAYTDTQYF.

As concerns this clonotype: Since a much larger clone is just one base distant, this may be a read error. The chain is built from TRBV6-2 or TRBV6-3 and TRBJ2-3, with D tentatively TRBD1 (7 bases). The CDR3 length is 15 residues. Trimming stripped 4 bases from V and 3 bases from J, with 14 bases between. Germline V gives CDR1 MNHEY, CDR2 SVGEGT. CDR3 region: CASSSRGEQTDTQYF. CDR3 in DNA: TGTGCCAGCAGTTCCAGGGGGGAGCAGACAGATACGCAGTATTTT.

The chain employs TRBV4-2 and TRBJ2-2; 15 positions match TRBD2. This CDR3 spans 18 amino acids. The trim removed 3 bases at V and 1 base at J, leaving 3 bases unmatched. Germline V gene sequence: CDR1 LGHNA, CDR2 YNFKEQ. The CDR3 region is CASSHPGLAGGNTGELFF. The CDR3 DNA sequence: TGTGCCAGCAGCCATCCGGGACTAGCGGGGGGGAACACCGGGGAGCTGTTTTTT.

This clonotype was seen ten or more times. As DNA, the CDR3 is TGCAGTGCCCCCGGGCCGGGCGGATTCACCGGGGAGCTGTTTTTT. Amino acid sequence: CSAPGPGGFTGELFF. The chain recombines TRBV20-1 with TRBJ2-2; D ambiguous. Germline V gene data show CDR1 as DFQATT and CDR2 as SNEGSKA (reference sequence). V lost 6 bases to trimming and J lost 4 bases, with 18 bases between them. This CDR3 is 15 amino acids long.

This clonotype was counted at least ten times. The chain recombines TRBV6-1 with TRBJ2-5; possible D gene TRBD2, 7 bases. The germline V and J ends were trimmed by 9 bases and 4 bases, with 18 bases remaining between them. Germline V gene lookup returns CDR1 MNHNS and CDR2 SASEGT. CDR3 size: 14 residues. CDR3 amino acids: CASDTGGAPETQYF. In DNA, the CDR3 is TGTGCCAGTGACACGGGGGGCGCTCCAGAGACCCAGTACTTC.

V gene TRBV19 combines with J gene TRBJ1-5; a weak D match, TRBD1 (5 bases). Germline CDR1 reads LNHDA; CDR2 reads SQIVND (reference sequence). V shed 2 bases and J shed 2 bases, with 7 bases lying between them. CDR3 length: 14 amino acids. The CDR3 sequence is CASSISGGNQPQHF. As DNA, the CDR3 is TGTGCCAGTAGTATATCGGGGGGCAATCAGCCCCAGCATTTT.

The table lists this clonotype with many counts. V is TRBV29-1 and J is TRBJ2-2; 10 bases align to TRBD1. Germline values: CDR1 SQVTM, CDR2 ANQGSEA. CDR3 length equals 13 residues. With V trimmed by 3 bases and J by 7 bases, 2 bases remained unmatched. The CDR3 loop reads CSVDDRGLGELFF. The CDR3 nucleotides read TGCAGCGTTGATGACAGGGGGCTCGGGGAGCTGTTTTTT.

About this clonotype: Because it lacks the conserved phenylalanine or tryptophan at the end, this CDR3 is likely a read error. This chain joins TRBV6-1 and TRBJ1-3; the D is unclear. Looked up from germline, CDR1 is MNHNS and CDR2 is SASEGT. The CDR3 has 15 residues. V was pared by 5 bases and J by 3 bases, with 14 bases between. CDR3 in amino acids: CASSRGSTGGNTIYI. CDR3 sequence (DNA): TGTGCCAGCAGTCGCGGATCAACTGGTGGAAACACCATATATATT.

Remarks on this clonotype: The conserved closing phenylalanine or tryptophan is absent in this CDR3, likely reflecting a read error. The chain employs TRBV29-1 and TRBJ2-1; weak D call: TRBD1 (6 bases). V shed 7 bases and J shed 9 bases, with 16 bases lying between them. Looked up from germline, CDR1 is SQVTM and CDR2 is ANQGSEA. CDR3 length equals 12 residues. CDR3 bases: TGCAGCGCTGGCAACAGGGCGGGTGAGCAGTTCTTA. Translating gives CSAGNRAGEQFL.

As regards this clonotype: Given a much more abundant clone one base away, this may be a read error. The gene calls are TRBV4-3 and TRBJ2-1, with 11 positions matching TRBD2. Germline V CDR1 and CDR2: LGHNA, YSLEER. This CDR3 has 16 amino acids. Trimming took 7 bases from V and 4 from J; bases not matched to a gene: 9. CDR3 protein: CASIRQLAGVYNEQFF. In DNA form, the CDR3 reads TGCGCCAGCATCCGCCAACTAGCGGGAGTGTACAATGAGCAGTTCTTC.

A remark on this clonotype: One junction end disagrees with the germline gene, perhaps due to a read error. The J gene is TRBJ1-1, the V gene TRBV20-1; 7 bases are shared with TRBD1. Germline V CDR1 and CDR2: DFQATT, SNEGSKA (reference sequence). The CDR3 runs 13 residues. This CDR3 is CSAHRGPNSEALF. Here the CDR3 DNA reads TGCAGTGCTCACAGGGGCCCGAACAGTGAAGCTTTGTTT.

Remarks on this clonotype: It is likely a read error, because the conserved phenylalanine at the end of the CDR3 is missing. The rearrangement joins TRBV6-2 or TRBV6-3 to TRBJ2-2, with D possibly being TRBD1 or TRBD2 (5 bases each). CDR3 length equals 17 residues. Germline lookup yields CDR1 MNHEY and CDR2 SVGEGT. The CDR3 DNA reads as TGTGCCAGCAGTTACACCCGACAGAGGGCCAACATCGGGGAGCTGTTTTAT. Residues: CASSYTRQRANIGELFY.

The chain joins TRBV11-2 to TRBJ1-5; D uncertain. The last part of the DNA fits TRBJ2-3 better; the J call may be wrong. CDR1 is SGHAT and CDR2 is FQNNGV in the germline V gene. This CDR3 is 13 amino acids long. The chain's CDR3 is CASSLLSDQPQYF. CDR3 DNA sequence: TGTGCCAGCAGCTTATTGAGTGATCAGCCCCAGTATTTT.

This clonotype was detected ten times or more. The genes are TRBV12-3 or TRBV12-4 and TRBJ2-1; tentatively, D is TRBD1 or TRBD2 (5 bases each). V was clipped by 5 bases and J by 0 bases, with 14 bases between them. The CDR3 is made up of 16 amino acids. CDR3 sequence reads: CASSNRDPDSYNEQFF. The CDR3 DNA is TGTGCCAGCAGTAACCGGGACCCCGACTCCTACAATGAGCAGTTCTTC.

This chain joins TRBV7-9 and TRBJ2-2; tentatively, D is TRBD2 (7 bases). Germline CDR1 is SEHNR and CDR2 is FQNEAQ (reference sequence). The germline V and J ends were trimmed by 5 bases and 5 bases, with 12 bases remaining between them. The CDR3 loop spans 14 amino acids. The DNA for the CDR3 is TGTGCCAGCAGCCGGACAGCGGGAACCGGGGAGCTGTTTTTT. It encodes CASSRTAGTGELFF.

This clonotype has a handful of counts. The chain has TRBV14 and TRBJ2-5; D uncertain. This CDR3 comprises 13 residues. V shed 3 bases and J shed 2 bases, with 7 bases lying between them. Germline V gene sequence: CDR1 SGHDN, CDR2 FVKESK. As DNA, the CDR3 is TGTGCCAGCAGCCAGTCAACTCAAGAGACCCAGTACTTC. It specifies CASSQSTQETQYF.

As regards this clonotype: One base away lies a much larger clone, so this may be a sequencing read error. This rearrangement joins TRBV5-6 to TRBJ1-5, with a possible D match to TRBD1 (5 bases). The germline V gene encodes CDR1 SGHDT and CDR2 YYEEEE. This CDR3 has 13 residues. CDR3 DNA sequence: TGTGCCAGCAGATTGGGGCCAAATCAGCCCCAGCATTTT. It translates to CASRLGPNQPQHF.

The CDR3 sequence is CASIRIQGPDTQYF. The CDR3, as DNA: TGTGCCAGTATCCGAATTCAGGGGCCAGATACGCAGTATTTT. The chain carries TRBV6-1 and TRBJ2-3; a weak D match, TRBD1 (6 bases). Germline lookup yields CDR1 MNHNS and CDR2 SASEGT. Trimming removed 9 bases at V and 4 bases at J, with 17 bases between. CDR3 length: 14 amino acids.

Remarks on this clonotype: At one boundary the junction diverges from the germline segment, which might be a read error. V and J are TRBV6-5 and TRBJ1-1, with a weak D call TRBD1 (5 bases). The CDR3 contains 13 residues. Germline assignment: CDR1 MNHEY and CDR2 SVGAGI. This chain's CDR3 is CASRPRDTGLTCF. CDR3 bases: TGTGCCAGCAGGCCCAGGGATACAGGCTTGACTTGCTTT.

About this clonotype: Because it lacks the conserved phenylalanine or tryptophan at the end, this CDR3 is likely a read error. It is unclear where the CDR3 begins or ends on the DNA, so no DNA is shown, and the CDR3 is as TCRdb lists it. The chain combines TRBV6-5 with TRBJ1-1. CDR1 MNHEY and CDR2 SVGAGI come from the germline V gene. The CDR3 has 14 amino acids, counting both end residues. CDR3 residues: CASKEGGGNTEAFY.

V usage is TRBV11-2 and J usage is TRBJ2-2; D possibly corresponds to TRBD2 (6 bases). This CDR3 has 17 residues. CDR1 SGHAT and CDR2 FQNNGV come from the germline V gene. V was clipped by 4 bases and J by 7 bases, with 22 bases between them. Here the CDR3 reads CASSSAQEGRKSGELFF. The CDR3 coding sequence is TGTGCCAGCAGCTCTGCCCAGGAGGGGCGGAAAAGCGGGGAGCTGTTTTTT.

Comments on this clonotype: Compared with germline, one end of the junction differs, possibly owing to a read error. The chain is built from TRBV4-3 and TRBJ2-4, with 11 bases lining up with TRBD2. The CDR3 extends over 22 amino acids. Germline V gene data show CDR1 as LGHNA and CDR2 as YSLEER. CDR3 amino acids: CASSQGAGLAGGTRLVKNIQYF. For the CDR3, the DNA is TGCGCCAGCAGCCAAGGTGCAGGGCTAGCGGGAGGCACCCGGTTAGTCAAAAACATTCAGTACTTT.

This chain connects TRBV11-2 to TRBJ2-7; D is uncertain. V was shortened by 3 bases and J by 8 bases, with 14 bases between the two germline ends. Germline V lookup: CDR1 SGHAT, CDR2 FQNNGV. This CDR3 spans 13 amino acids. The CDR3 nucleotides read TGTGCCAGCAGCTTGATACCGGGCCGCAAGCAGTACTTC. Protein sequence: CASSLIPGRKQYF.

This clonotype was recorded once. A much larger clone lies a single base off, so this may be a read error. The chain carries TRBV6-1 and TRBJ1-1, with D unresolved. This CDR3 has 13 residues. Germline assignment: CDR1 MNHNS and CDR2 SASEGT. The CDR3 DNA is TGTGCCAGCAGTGAATCCGAGAACAATGAAGCTTTCTTT. Translated, it gives CASSESENNEAFF.

This clonotype was seen at least ten times. This sequence joins TRBV20-1 and TRBJ2-7, with 7 bases matching TRBD1. In germline, CDR1 is DFQATT, CDR2 SNEGSKA (reference sequence). The CDR3 extends over 11 amino acids. The ends lost 6 bases at V and 9 bases at J; junction bases unmatched: 8. This CDR3 reads CSAEDRIGQYF. In nucleotides, the CDR3 is TGCAGTGCCGAGGACAGGATAGGGCAGTACTTC.